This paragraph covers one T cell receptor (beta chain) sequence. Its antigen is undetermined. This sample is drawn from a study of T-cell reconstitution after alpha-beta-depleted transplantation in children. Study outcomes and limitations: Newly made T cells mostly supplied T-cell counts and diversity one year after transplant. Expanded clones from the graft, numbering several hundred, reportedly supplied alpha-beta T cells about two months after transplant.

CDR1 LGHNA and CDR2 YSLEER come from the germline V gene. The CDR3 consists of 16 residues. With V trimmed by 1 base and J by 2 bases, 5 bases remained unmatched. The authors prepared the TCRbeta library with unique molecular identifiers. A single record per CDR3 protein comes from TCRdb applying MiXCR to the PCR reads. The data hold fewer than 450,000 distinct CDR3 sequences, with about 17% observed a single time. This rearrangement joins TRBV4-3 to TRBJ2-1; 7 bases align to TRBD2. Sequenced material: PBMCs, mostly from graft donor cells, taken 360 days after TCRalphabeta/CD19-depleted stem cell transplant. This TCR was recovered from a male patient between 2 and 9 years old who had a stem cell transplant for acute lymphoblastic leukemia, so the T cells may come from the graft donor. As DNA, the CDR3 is TGCGCCAGCAGCCAAGGACTAGCTGTGACCTACAATGAGCAGTTCTTC. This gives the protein CASSQGLAVTYNEQFF.